The 14 T cell receptor beta chains given below trace back to one sample, sequenced in a study of blood T cell repertoires in COVID-19. TCRdb's copy holds only in-frame clones and misses some; the assay was immunoSEQ multiplex PCR. The table shows nearly 250,000 clones, with roughly 86% occurring only once. The sample taken for sequencing was peripheral blood. These receptors originate from a woman aged 60-75 years who had recovered from COVID-19.

The V gene is TRBV24-1, the J gene TRBJ2-6, with unresolved D. This CDR3 has 16 amino acids. Germline V lookup: CDR1 KGHDR, CDR2 SFDVKD. V lost 3 bases and J lost 0, with 8 bases in between. CDR3 nucleotide sequence: TGTGCCACCAGTGATCCTGCCAGCTCTGGGGCCAACGTCCTGACTTTC. Translation gives CATSDPASSGANVLTF.

The chain uses TRBV6-1 and TRBJ2-5; TRBD1 is a possible D gene (5 bases). Trimming left V 0 bases short and J 0 bases short, with 11 bases between. There are 16 residues in the CDR3. CDR1 is MNHNS and CDR2 is SASEGT in the germline V gene. Here the CDR3 DNA reads TGTGCCAGCAGTGAAGCTTGGGGCCGGAACCAAGAGACCCAGTACTTC. It is translated as CASSEAWGRNQETQYF.

DNA for the CDR3: TGTGCCAGCAGTTTCGCAGGGGGCACTGAAGCTTTCTTT. Translating it yields CASSFAGGTEAFF. The V and J genes are TRBV12-3 or TRBV12-4 and TRBJ1-1; the match to TRBD1 covers 7 bases. There are 13 residues in the CDR3. Trimming took 3 bases from V and 4 from J; bases not matched to a gene: 2.

The V gene is TRBV7-2, the J gene TRBJ1-3, with D unclear. Germline V lookup: CDR1 SGHTA, CDR2 FQGNSA. The CDR3 has 14 residues. V dropped 3 bases and J dropped 0 bases, with 6 bases sitting between them. CDR3 residues: CASSFGSSGNTIYF. CDR3 in DNA: TGTGCCAGCAGCTTCGGGAGCTCTGGAAACACCATATATTTT.

This chain connects TRBV7-9 to TRBJ1-6, with 9 bases aligning to TRBD1. Germline V gene data show CDR1 as SEHNR and CDR2 as FQNEAQ (reference sequence). The CDR3 loop spans 17 amino acids. V gave up 3 bases and J gave up 7 bases; unmatched junction bases: 10. The CDR3 here is CASSFNSGQGRNSPLHF. As DNA, the CDR3 is TGTGCCAGCAGCTTCAATTCCGGACAGGGGAGAAATTCACCCCTCCACTTT.

In this sample, this clone turned up a few times. This sequence joins TRBV4-2 and TRBJ1-2, with 9 bases identical to TRBD1. J lost 3 bases, V lost 4 bases, and 12 bases had no gene match. CDR3 length: 17 residues. Germline CDR1 LGHNA, CDR2 YNFKEQ. The DNA for the CDR3 is TGTGCCAGCAGCCCAGGACAGGGGTTGATGGGTGACTATGGCTACACCTTC. Protein sequence: CASSPGQGLMGDYGYTF.

The chain has TRBV19 and TRBJ1-5; 8 bases fit TRBD1. V shed 4 bases, J shed 3 bases, and the junction held 8 bases outside the gene matches. This CDR3 is built from 16 residues. Looked up from germline, CDR1 is LNHDA and CDR2 is SQIVND (reference sequence). The CDR3 DNA reads as TGTGCCAGTAGTAAATTTGGACAGGGCGCCAATCAGCCCCAGCATTTT. It specifies CASSKFGQGANQPQHF.

Of note for this clone: This clone may be a read error of a much larger clone one base away. V gene TRBV7-8 combines with J gene TRBJ1-2, with 8 positions matching TRBD1. The ends lost 5 bases at V and 4 bases at J; junction bases unmatched: 3. This CDR3 is 13 amino acids long. CDR1 is SGHVS and CDR2 is FQNEAQ in the germline V gene. The CDR3 loop is CASSPGQGYGYTF. The CDR3 coding sequence is TGTGCCAGCAGCCCCGGACAGGGCTATGGCTACACCTTC.

Only a few counts were recorded for this clone. This chain joins TRBV18 and TRBJ1-5, with TRBD1 as a possible D gene (6 bases). V lost 2 bases and J lost 0, with 11 bases in between. Per germline, CDR1 KGHSH and CDR2 LQKENI. There are 16 residues in the CDR3. The CDR3 spells CASSPAGENSNQPQHF. Here the CDR3 DNA reads TGTGCCAGCTCACCAGCAGGGGAGAATAGCAATCAGCCCCAGCATTTT.

This rearrangement joins TRBV28 to TRBJ1-1; 10 nucleotides line up with TRBD1. The CDR3 totals 15 residues. V shed 5 bases, J shed 4 bases, and the junction held 7 bases outside the gene matches. The germline V gene has CDR1 MDHEN and CDR2 SYDVKM. In DNA, the CDR3 is TGTGCCAGCAGTGCCCCCGGGACAGGGGTCACTGAAGCTTTCTTT. Its translation: CASSAPGTGVTEAFF.

As regards this clone: Other DNA sequences in the sample encode the same CDR3. The gene calls are TRBV5-1 and TRBJ2-3, with 9 bases matching TRBD1. This CDR3 is 16 amino acids long. The germline gives CDR1 SGHRS, CDR2 YFSETQ. Germline trimming cut 1 base from V and 0 bases from J; bases unmatched to any gene: 3. In DNA form, the CDR3 reads TGCGCCAGCAGCTTGATTGGACAGGGGAGCACAGATACGCAGTATTTT. The encoded protein is CASSLIGQGSTDTQYF. Full variable domain (rest looked up from reference TRBV5-1 and TRBJ2-3): KAGVTQTPRYLIKTRGQQVTLSCSPISGHRSVSWYQQTPGQGLQFLFEYFSETQRNKGNFPGRFSGRQFSNSRSEMNVSTLELGDSALYLCASSLIGQGSTDTQYFGPGTRLTVL.

V usage is TRBV7-2 and J usage is TRBJ2-7; 7 bases match TRBD1. V gave up 4 bases and J gave up 1 base; unmatched junction bases: 7. The CDR3 totals 15 residues. Germline CDR1 is SGHTA and CDR2 is FQGNSA. The CDR3 DNA follows: TGTGCCAGCAGCTCCAGACAGGGTATTTCCTACGAGCAGTACTTC. The encoded protein is CASSSRQGISYEQYF.

The rearrangement uses TRBV28 and TRBJ2-2, with 9 nucleotides matching TRBD1. CDR1 MDHEN and CDR2 SYDVKM come from the germline V gene. The CDR3 totals 14 residues. J gave up 6 bases and V 10 bases, and 9 bases lay outside the gene matches. CDR3 DNA sequence: TGTGCCATTTGGAGGACAGGGGCCGCCGGGGAGCTGTTTTTT. Its translation is CAIWRTGAAGELFF. Full variable domain (remainder filled in from reference TRBV28 and TRBJ2-2): DVKVTQSSRYLVKRTGEKVFLECVQDMDHENMFWYRQDPGLGLRLIYFSYDVKMKEKGDIPEGYSVSREKKERFSLILESASTNQTSMYLCAIWRTGAAGELFFGEGSRLTVL.

The chain couples TRBV9 to TRBJ2-3; 8 positions agree with TRBD2. V trimming: 4 bases; J trimming: 4 bases; junction bases outside the gene matches: 5. Germline V gene lookup returns CDR1 SGDLS and CDR2 YYNGEE. There are 14 residues in the CDR3. In nucleotides, the CDR3 is TGTGCCAGCAGCCCGCGGGGGGTTGCAGATACGCAGTATTTT. It specifies CASSPRGVADTQYF.